These 12 T cell receptor beta chains were sequenced from one sample in a study of T cells in Graves' hyperthyroidism and ophthalmopathy. Authors of the study amplified TCR beta CDR3 regions from RNA transcripts. First-round RT-PCR targeting the TCR CDR3 was performed with the HTBI primer set. Via MiXCR, TCRdb re-called the multiplex PCR reads, giving one row per CDR3 protein. Counted here are some 500,000 distinct CDR3 sequences, 13% to 15% occurring once; the ten biggest clones make up over 15%. Sequenced sample: blood. The receptor set was obtained from a woman under 30 with Graves' hyperthyroidism.

This chain uses TRBV9 with TRBJ2-7; tentatively, D is TRBD2 (5 bases). There are 14 residues in the CDR3. The germline V gene has CDR1 SGDLS and CDR2 YYNGEE. The V end was cut by 2 bases, the J end by 0 bases, with 9 bases between. As DNA, the CDR3 is TGTGCCAGCAGCGTGGACTTCTCCTCCTACGAGCAGTACTTC. Its protein is CASSVDFSSYEQYF.

The V and J genes are TRBV5-1 and TRBJ2-5; a weak D match, TRBD2 (6 bases). CDR3 size: 14 residues. Germline V lookup: CDR1 SGHRS, CDR2 YFSETQ. The V end lost 3 bases, the J end lost 4 bases, and 13 bases lay between the germline ends. Written as DNA, the CDR3 is TGCGCCAGCAGCTCCCCCGAGGGAGGAGAGACCCAGTACTTC. It is translated as CASSSPEGGETQYF.

Of note for this clonotype: A read error may explain this, as a much larger clone is one base away. This chain links TRBV29-1 with TRBJ1-4; D unresolved. Germline CDR1 reads SQVTM; CDR2 reads ANQGSEA. The CDR3 has 13 residues. In DNA, the CDR3 is TGCAGCGTTGGAATAACAACTAATGAAGAACTGTTTTTT. Encoded protein: CSVGITTNEELFF.

This clonotype showed up many times. The V and J genes are TRBV28 and TRBJ2-5; 9 bases agree with TRBD1. The CDR3 loop spans 13 amino acids. The germline V gene has CDR1 MDHEN and CDR2 SYDVKM. Trimming cost V 6 bases and J 3 bases; bases outside gene matches: 2. CDR3: CASRTGGEETQYF. CDR3 nucleotide sequence: TGTGCCAGCAGGACAGGGGGGGAAGAGACCCAGTACTTC.

At least ten counts were recorded for this clonotype. The V and J genes are TRBV9 and TRBJ2-2; the match to TRBD1 covers 11 bases. The V and J ends lost 2 bases and 3 bases, in that order; junction bases with no gene match: 12. This CDR3 has 19 residues. The germline gives CDR1 SGDLS, CDR2 YYNGEE. The CDR3 here is CASSVGQGVTYWDTGELFF. CDR3 bases: TGTGCCAGCAGCGTGGGACAGGGGGTTACTTATTGGGACACCGGGGAGCTGTTTTTT.

At least ten counts were recorded for this clonotype. V is TRBV6-2 or TRBV6-3 and J is TRBJ2-1; the D is unclear. Germline CDR1 is MNHEY and CDR2 is SVGEGT. The CDR3 is 12 residues long. With 8 bases removed from V and 5 bases from J, the gap between germline ends came to 10 bases. The CDR3 DNA reads as TGTGCCAGCCGAACTACCGACAATGAGCAGTTCTTC. Protein sequence: CASRTTDNEQFF.

The chain joins TRBV7-9 to TRBJ1-3; D may be TRBD1 (5 bases). Germline CDR1 is SEHNR and CDR2 is FQNEAQ (reference sequence). The ends were cut back, 1 base at V and 0 bases at J, with 10 bases in the middle. CDR3 length: 16 amino acids. The CDR3 DNA reads TGTGCCAGCAGCTTAGAAGGGAGGGGCTCTGGAAACACCATATATTTT. It specifies CASSLEGRGSGNTIYF.

V is TRBV9 and J is TRBJ2-7; 7 positions agree with TRBD2. Germline V gene lookup returns CDR1 SGDLS and CDR2 YYNGEE. The trim removed 9 bases at V and 3 bases at J, leaving 15 bases unmatched. The CDR3 loop spans 15 amino acids. The CDR3 bases are TGTGCCATCGACATCCGGGGACTACTTTTCTACGAGCAGTACGTC. Its protein product is CAIDIRGLLFYEQYV.

Only a few counts were recorded for this clonotype. The chain links TRBV6-1 to TRBJ1-2; 9 nucleotides agree with TRBD1. The trim removed 6 bases at V and 4 bases at J, leaving 3 bases unmatched. This CDR3 comprises 13 residues. The germline CDR1 and CDR2 sequences are MNHNS and SASEGT. Here the CDR3 DNA reads TGTGCCAGCAGGGACAGGGGTATCTATGGCTACACCTTC. This sequence encodes CASRDRGIYGYTF.

At least ten counts were recorded for this clonotype. The chain uses TRBV2 and TRBJ1-2; no clear D gene. V lost 8 bases and J 1 base, leaving 11 bases between the germline ends. Germline assignment: CDR1 SNHLY and CDR2 FYNNEI. The CDR3 consists of 13 residues. The CDR3: CASRTEFNYGYTF. Written as DNA, the CDR3 is TGTGCCAGCCGAACAGAATTTAACTATGGCTACACCTTC.

Many counts were recorded for this clonotype. The V and J genes are TRBV11-2 and TRBJ2-1, with unresolved D. This CDR3 region has 16 residues. Trimming pared 4 bases from V and 0 bases from J, leaving 13 bases between. Germline V lookup: CDR1 SGHAT, CDR2 FQNNGV. As DNA, the CDR3 is TGTGCCAGCAGCTCGCAAGGCCCAGGCTCCTACAATGAGCAGTTCTTC. Translation gives CASSSQGPGSYNEQFF. Full variable domain (remainder filled in from reference TRBV11-2 and TRBJ2-1): EAGVAQSPRYKIIEKRQSVAFWCNPISGHATLYWYQQILGQGPKLLIQFQNNGVVDDSQLPKDRFSAERLKGVDSTLKIQPAKLEDSAVYLCASSSQGPGSYNEQFFGPGTRLTVL.

This clonotype was seen ten or more times. V usage is TRBV3-1 and J usage is TRBJ2-1; D gene unclear. This CDR3 is built from 13 residues. The germline V gene has CDR1 LGHDT and CDR2 YNNKEL (reference sequence). Trimming removed 0 bases at V and 6 bases at J, with 6 bases between. In DNA, the CDR3 is TGTGCCAGCAGCCAAGATTTGGTCAATGAGCAGTTCTTC. Residues: CASSQDLVNEQFF.